This T cell receptor (beta chain) was profiled in a study of cytomegalovirus exposure and HLA in healthy donors. PCR amplification relied on 60 Vbeta primers (plus 13 Jbeta primers). The data were produced by immunoSEQ multiplex PCR, yet TCRdb's version contains in-frame clones alone and is incomplete. The sample shows 150,000 to 200,000 clones, around three quarters of them seen only once. J gave up 2 bases and V 4 bases, and 8 bases lay outside the gene matches. The CDR3 extends over 16 amino acids. Germline V lookup: CDR1 SNHLY, CDR2 FYNNEI. The specimen sequenced was PBMCs. The sequence derives from a woman between 40 and 50 years old in good health and CMV-seronegative. The V call is TRBV2, the J call TRBJ2-5, with 9 bases that match TRBD2. The CDR3 protein is CASSGTSAGIQETQYF. For the CDR3, the DNA is TGTGCCAGCAGTGGGACTAGCGCGGGAATACAAGAGACCCAGTACTTC.